This TCR beta chain was observed in a study of vaccination and CD4 T cells after COVID-19. Study-wide background: The stimulus for the cells was overlapping spike peptides derived from SARS-CoV-2, HCoV-NL63, HCoV-OC43 and HCoV-229E.

The Oncomine TCR Beta short-read assay was applied to DNA of cultured CD4+ T cells. Investigators isolated genomic DNA from cultured CD4+ T cells. TCRdb recomputed calls from the PCR reads with MiXCR, one row per CDR3 protein. The sample has some 16,000 distinct CDR3 sequences; 57% are singletons. From germline, CDR1 is SNHLY and CDR2 FYNNEI. The CDR3 consists of 10 residues. V was shortened by 4 bases and J by 10 bases, with 7 bases between the two germline ends. In regard to this clonotype: Antigen unknown.

Treatment noted: roughly 11-day PBMC culture with coronavirus spike peptide pools or control peptides (ViraFEST assay). ViraFEST sequenced TCRs after peptide-pool expansion of antigen-specific T cells. Positivity by PCR occurred from March to December 2020, a period that predated US Alpha, Beta and Delta variants. The genes are TRBV2 and TRBJ2-5, with unresolved D. The source of this sequence is a human donor who had recovered from COVID-19. The sample was CD4+ T cells from blood, cultured in vitro. CDR3 amino acids: CASSATSQYF. The CDR3 nucleotides are TGTGCCAGCAGTGCGACGAGCCAGTACTTC.